A selection of T cell receptor beta chains follows, all from one sample in a study of PD-L1 blockade in urothelial cancer. Clones were sequenced by immunoSEQ multiplex PCR, and TCRdb holds only the in-frame ones, with some missing. The data hold 95,000 or so clones, with around 87% observed a single time. This specimen consisted of PBMCs, obtained around atezolizumab (anti-PD-L1) treatment. All receptors derive from a man between 60 and 75 years old with urothelial cancer. The CDR3 runs from the conserved cysteine through the conserved F or W. Fields, in order: D gene, V gene, J gene, CDR3 protein, CDR3 DNA. The D gene is left open where the match is weak.

D: TRBD1
V: TRBV5-1
J: TRBJ1-1
CDR3: CASSSTGLNTEAFF
DNA: TGCGCCAGCAGCTCGACAGGGCTGAACACTGAAGCTTTCTTT

D: TRBD2
V: TRBV7-8
J: TRBJ2-1
CDR3: CASTLGGLAVYNEQFF
DNA: TGTGCCAGCACTCTAGGGGGACTAGCGGTATACAATGAGCAGTTCTTC

D: TRBD2
V: TRBV14
J: TRBJ2-7
CDR3: CASSRSGGRRYYEQYF
DNA: TGTGCCAGCAGCCGTAGTGGCGGGAGGAGGTACTACGAGCAGTACTTC

D: TRBD1
V: TRBV7-9
J: TRBJ1-2
CDR3: CASSLRTGIYGYTF
DNA: TGTGCCAGCAGCTTGCGGACAGGGATCTATGGCTACACCTTC

D: -
V: TRBV10-3
J: TRBJ1-1
CDR3: CAISGPRRLEAFF
DNA: TGTGCCATCAGTGGGCCCCGGCGGTTAGAAGCTTTCTTT

D: TRBD2
V: TRBV10-3
J: TRBJ2-1
CDR3: CAIGPSGADYNEQFF
DNA: TGTGCCATCGGCCCTAGCGGGGCCGACTACAATGAGCAGTTCTTC

D: TRBD2
V: TRBV28
J: TRBJ2-1
CDR3: CASSPLAGSFNEQFF
DNA: TGTGCCAGCAGTCCACTAGCGGGAAGTTTCAATGAGCAGTTCTTC

D: -
V: TRBV5-4
J: TRBJ1-1
CDR3: CASSLESQVNTEAFF
DNA: TGTGCCAGCAGCTTGGAAAGCCAGGTGAACACTGAAGCTTTCTTT

D: -
V: TRBV6-5
J: TRBJ2-2
CDR3: CAARGGNTGELFF
DNA: TGTGCCGCCAGGGGTGGGAACACCGGGGAGCTGTTTTTT

D: TRBD2
V: TRBV7-2
J: TRBJ2-1
CDR3: CASSFALAGTNGYNEQFF
DNA: TGTGCCAGCAGCTTTGCACTAGCGGGAACGAACGGGTACAATGAGCAGTTCTTC

D: -
V: TRBV5-1
J: TRBJ2-1
CDR3: CASSLESAASYNEQFF
DNA: TGCGCCAGCAGCTTGGAGTCAGCGGCCTCCTACAATGAGCAGTTCTTC

D: -
V: TRBV9
J: TRBJ1-3
CDR3: CASSATGLDSGNTIYF
DNA: TGTGCCAGCAGCGCTACAGGGCTTGACTCTGGAAACACCATATATTTT

D: -
V: TRBV19
J: TRBJ2-3
CDR3: CASSPTRSDTQYF
DNA: TGTGCCAGTAGCCCAACTAGATCAGATACGCAGTATTTT

D: TRBD2
V: TRBV27
J: TRBJ2-2
CDR3: CASSLIEPGGTNTGELFF
DNA: TGTGCCAGCAGTTTAATTGAGCCGGGGGGGACGAACACCGGGGAGCTGTTTTTT

D: TRBD1
V: TRBV6-6
J: TRBJ1-2
CDR3: CASSHGQGGSYGYTF
DNA: TGTGCCAGCAGTCACGGACAGGGGGGATCGTATGGCTACACCTTC

D: -
V: TRBV7-8
J: TRBJ1-1
CDR3: CASSFPRSTGDTEAFF
DNA: TGTGCCAGCAGCTTTCCCAGGTCCACGGGGGACACTGAAGCTTTCTTT

D: -
V: TRBV2
J: TRBJ2-3
CDR3: CASSGTASTDTQYF
DNA: TGTGCCAGCAGTGGGACAGCTAGCACAGATACGCAGTATTTT

D: -
V: TRBV11-2
J: TRBJ2-1
CDR3: CASSPLREQFF
DNA: TGTGCCAGCAGCCCCCTCCGTGAGCAGTTCTTC

D: -
V: TRBV11-3
J: TRBJ1-1
CDR3: CASSLDSTRTEAFF
DNA: TGTGCCAGCAGCTTAGATTCCACCCGGACTGAAGCTTTCTTT